These T cell receptor beta chains were read from a single sample in a study of regulatory and conventional T cells in RAG deficiency. The method was immunoSEQ multiplex PCR; TCRdb's version includes in-frame clones alone and lacks a portion of them. The profile shows under 35,000 clones, 70% to 90% of them singletons. The same data also went into a second study, on regulatory T cells.

Sample: CD8+ T cells sorted from blood. The receptor source for this set is a human donor in good health. Each CDR3 is given with its conserved first and last residue. D genes are given only for firm matches.

DNA,CDR3,D,V,J
TGTGCCAGCAGCTTTGACAGCCTCACTGAAGCTTTCTTT,CASSFDSLTEAFF,.,TRBV7-8,TRBJ1-1
TGTGCCATCAGTGAGTCCCTCGACAGGGGAGGAGAGACCCAGTACTTC,CAISESLDRGGETQYF,TRBD1,TRBV10-3,TRBJ2-5
TGTGCCAGTAGTACCAGGACTAGCGGGGCCCTCTACAATGAGCAGTTCTTC,CASSTRTSGALYNEQFF,TRBD2,TRBV19,TRBJ2-1
TGTGCCAGCAGTTTAATTAGCGGGGGGGCGAGAACCGGGTCATATGAGCAGTTCTTC,CASSLISGGARTGSYEQFF,TRBD2,TRBV27,TRBJ2-1
TGTGCCAGCAGTGTGGCGGGTTTGTACAATGAGCAGTTCTTC,CASSVAGLYNEQFF,.,TRBV2,TRBJ2-1
TGTGCCAGCATGGGGGCCAAAAACATTCAGTACTTC,CASMGAKNIQYF,.,TRBV11-3,TRBJ2-4
TGTGCCAGCAGTGAAGTGGCAGGGGACTATGGCTACACCTTC,CASSEVAGDYGYTF,.,TRBV2,TRBJ1-2
TGTGCCAGCAGGAAATCTAGCGGGGGGATTGAGGATACGCAGTATTTT,CASRKSSGGIEDTQYF,TRBD2,TRBV11-2,TRBJ2-3
TGTGCCAGTAGTATGCTCGTGACTAGGGTCTCCGGGGAGCTGTTTTTT,CASSMLVTRVSGELFF,.,TRBV19,TRBJ2-2
TGTGCCAGCAGCTTAGAACCAGGGCTAGCCAAAAACATTCAGTACTTC,CASSLEPGLAKNIQYF,.,TRBV11-2,TRBJ2-4
TGTGCCAGCAGCCTCCTAGCGGGTGGGGCAGATACGCAGTATTTT,CASSLLAGGADTQYF,TRBD2,TRBV7-6,TRBJ2-3
TGCGCCAGCAGCAACAGGCTGAACACTGAAGCTTTCTTT,CASSNRLNTEAFF,.,TRBV10-2,TRBJ1-1
TGTGCCAACAAGCGGGCGACGAACACCGGGGAGCTGTTTTTT,CANKRATNTGELFF,.,TRBV7-9,TRBJ2-2
TGTGCCAGCAGCCACCCCCGCGCCCGGAAGGACGAGCAGTACTTC,CASSHPRARKDEQYF,.,TRBV14,TRBJ2-7
TGTGCCAGCAGCCACGGGGGCGGGCCGGTGACAGATACGCAGTATTTT,CASSHGGGPVTDTQYF,.,TRBV7-3,TRBJ2-3